Included here is one TCR beta chain sequence, with context. What this receptor recognizes is not known. No much larger clone is present one base from it, and per-base qualities are unavailable. According to the study, the label for this sample's time point signals: five sample-tagged time points from pre-transplant (day -1) to day 368 post-transplant, pooled. Thawed PBMC were stimulated for approximately twelve hours with a CMV IE-1 overlapping peptide library without transport inhibitors. After thawing, cells rested overnight before stimulation in R10 medium with CD28/CD49d costimulation. The IE-1 peptide library was made up of 15-amino-acid peptides, each overlapping by 11 amino acids. Samples from each time point were barcoded using BD Single-Cell Multiplexing Kit Sample Tags, then pooled and stained with oligo-conjugated anti-CD45RA and sorting antibodies. A BD FACSAria III was used to sort CMV-responsive CD8+CD137+ and CD4+CD154+ T cells at 4-way purity. Blood samples were drawn into EDTA vacutainers and processed by Ficoll gradient within 1-24 hours.

Library preparation used single-cell sequencing. TCRdb names Illumina NovaSeq 6000 as the instrument used. For cell capture and library preparation, the team used the BD Rhapsody Targeted mRNA and AbSeq Reagent Kit in a microwell format. The libraries included TCR, sample tags, AbSeq, and targeted mRNA from the Human T-Cell Expression Panel, along with custom TOX and TOX2 primers. Libraries were sequenced on an Illumina NovaSeq. Concerning the study's data processing: The analysis covered about 10,000 cells in total, of which 7076 were CD8 T cells and about 4,500 were CD8 T cells with an identifiable TCR CDR3. On the Seven Bridges Genomics platform, raw data were run through the BD Rhapsody Targeted Analysis Pipeline with V(D)J processing. SeqGeq 1.6.0 was used for quality control, Sample Tag demultiplexing with Lex-BDSMK, clone identification with VDJ Explorer, and Seurat clustering. Clones comprising <1% of CD8 T cells were considered non-expanded; clones comprising >2.5% of the sample were considered clonal expansions. TCRdb handled the public reads itself, with Q25 trimming in fastp and clone calling in MiXCR, and kept productive beta chains. Every entry covers one CDR3 protein and lists the most common genes and DNA from its rows. In this record, the V and J calls reflect TCRdb's handling and not the investigators' own analysis. This sample is represented by roughly 20,000 distinct CDR3 sequences; about a third of them were singletons. Of the sample, about 25% is held by the ten largest clones.

Trimming removed 4 bases from V and 5 bases from J; the gene matches leave 9 bases unexplained. CDR3 length: 15 amino acids, cysteine to phenylalanine. Solely the CDR3 DNA is kept, with 45 bases framed from the first base. CDR1 and CDR2, looked up from the germline V gene, are MGHDK and SYGVNS. This sample was taken from a study of immune aging and cytomegalovirus after organ transplant (dated by TCRdb to about 2021). Background on the whole study: All transplant recipients received three-drug immunosuppression with prednisone, tacrolimus, and mycophenolate. Results the study describes overall, beyond this receptor: A larger share of large clones was made up of TEMRA cells, and in the seven largest clones (around 1,900 cells) aged and TEMRA cells were gained while TCM cells were lost. Following viremia, aged-phenotype cells rose post-transplant in clones of any size, with the rise occurring earlier in large clones (days 200-264) than in small clones. CD57 was not measured in the sequencing data, so a conservative gene-based aging definition was used instead.

The sequence is built from TRBV25-1 and TRBJ2-7; TRBD1 agrees with 9 junctional bases. The source material was CMV peptide-activated CD4+ and CD8+ T cells sorted from blood, sampled at five time points, pooled. What the cell subset or site label conveys for this sample: sorted CD8+CD137+ and CD4+CD154+ T cells after roughly 12 h CMV IE-1 peptide stimulation. This TCR was sampled from a female donor who had a heart transplant and CMV viremia. The sequence in DNA is TGTGCCAGCAGTGTAGTGGGGACAGGGCCCCACGAGCAGTACTTC. The encoded protein is CASSVVGTGPHEQYF.